The 25 T cell receptor beta chains listed next were all sequenced from one sample in a study of blood T cell repertoires in COVID-19. TCRdb's copy holds only in-frame clones and misses some; the assay was immunoSEQ multiplex PCR. The sample contains 350,000 to 400,000 clones, over 75% of which appear only once. The sequenced sample was PBMCs or T cells enriched from blood (not recorded which). Every receptor here comes from a man aged 18 to 29 who had recovered from COVID-19.

This clone was counted a few times. This chain uses TRBV6-6 with TRBJ2-7; the D gene is possibly TRBD1 (6 bases). This CDR3 contains 14 residues. Trimming took 5 bases from V and 3 from J, leaving 14 bases between them. Germline loops: CDR1 MNHNY, CDR2 SVGAGI (reference sequence). For the CDR3, the DNA is TGTGCCAGCAGTCGAATTCAGGGGAGCTACGAGCAGTACTTC. Translating gives CASSRIQGSYEQYF.

V is TRBV28 and J is TRBJ1-1, with no clear D. The CDR3 contains 12 residues. Germline loops: CDR1 MDHEN, CDR2 SYDVKM. Trimming removed 9 bases from V and 4 bases from J, with 12 bases in between. CDR3 loop: CASLAAPTEAFF. The CDR3 region has the DNA TGTGCCAGTCTAGCGGCCCCCACTGAAGCTTTCTTT. Variable domain in full (rest from reference TRBV28 and TRBJ1-1): DVKVTQSSRYLVKRTGEKVFLECVQDMDHENMFWYRQDPGLGLRLIYFSYDVKMKEKGDIPEGYSVSREKKERFSLILESASTNQTSMYLCASLAAPTEAFFGQGTRLTVV.

As for this clone: This same CDR3 is encoded by further DNA sequences in the sample. V gene TRBV28 combines with J gene TRBJ2-7, with D unclear. This CDR3 has 12 amino acids. Trimming removed 1 base at V and 3 bases at J, with 4 bases between. Germline values: CDR1 MDHEN, CDR2 SYDVKM. The CDR3 here is CASSLSGYEQYF. Written as DNA, the CDR3 is TGTGCCAGCAGTTTATCCGGCTACGAGCAGTACTTC.

This clone was seen a handful of times. This chain uses TRBV11-2 with TRBJ2-5, with 7 bases aligning to TRBD2. Germline V gives CDR1 SGHAT, CDR2 FQNNGV. The CDR3 runs to 14 residues. The V gene end was trimmed by 2 bases and the J gene end by 4 bases; junction bases not matched to a gene: 4. The CDR3 protein is CASSLWGGGETQYF. The CDR3 bases are TGTGCCAGCAGCTTATGGGGCGGGGGAGAGACCCAGTACTTC.

The rearrangement links TRBV27 to TRBJ2-3; TRBD2 matches at 14 bases. Unmatched junction bases numbered 9, after V lost 5 bases and J lost 2 bases. Germline CDR1 MNHEY, CDR2 SMNVEV (reference sequence). The CDR3 totals 18 residues. The CDR3 DNA is TGTGCCAGCAGTCAGACTAGCGGGAGGGCTGAGGTCACAGATACGCAGTATTTT. Translated: CASSQTSGRAEVTDTQYF.

The chain couples TRBV28 to TRBJ2-7; no clear D gene. This CDR3 has 14 residues. The V gene lost 4 bases and the J gene lost 0 bases, with 10 bases spanning the gap. Germline values: CDR1 MDHEN, CDR2 SYDVKM. CDR3 nucleotides: TGTGCCAGCAGTTGGTTCAGACACTCCTACGAGCAGTACTTC. Translation gives CASSWFRHSYEQYF. The entire variable domain, with the rest obtained from reference TRBV28 and TRBJ2-7, is as follows: DVKVTQSSRYLVKRTGEKVFLECVQDMDHENMFWYRQDPGLGLRLIYFSYDVKMKEKGDIPEGYSVSREKKERFSLILESASTNQTSMYLCASSWFRHSYEQYFGPGTRLTVT.

The chain joins TRBV9 to TRBJ2-5; TRBD2 aligns across 9 bases. Germline V gene sequence: CDR1 SGDLS, CDR2 YYNGEE. The CDR3 runs to 17 residues. The V segment lost 0 bases and the J segment 4 bases; nucleotides outside the gene matches: 10. In nucleotides, the CDR3 is TGTGCCAGCAGCGTAGGTAGTAGCGGGAGTGGGGGAGAGACCCAGTACTTC. Encoded protein: CASSVGSSGSGGETQYF.

The gene calls are TRBV5-1 and TRBJ1-1; 7 nucleotides agree with TRBD1. The CDR3 length is 12 residues. Germline-derived CDR1 and CDR2 are SGHRS and YFSETQ. Trimming cost V 0 bases and J 12 bases; bases outside gene matches: 5. The CDR3 loop is CASSLDDRASFF. The CDR3 bases are TGCGCCAGCAGCTTGGACGACAGGGCGTCTTTCTTT.

The V gene is TRBV7-2, the J gene TRBJ1-5; no definite D call. Germline CDR1 and CDR2: SGHTA and FQGNSA. This CDR3 comprises 14 residues. Trimming pared 4 bases from V and 0 bases from J, leaving 7 bases between. CDR3 in DNA: TGTGCCAGCAGCTACAGAGATAGCAATCAGCCCCAGCATTTT. It specifies CASSYRDSNQPQHF.

This chain connects TRBV2 to TRBJ1-6, with TRBD1 identical over 8 bases. Germline CDR1 SNHLY, CDR2 FYNNEI. The V gene end was trimmed by 7 bases and the J gene end by 8 bases; junction bases not matched to a gene: 7. This CDR3 region has 14 residues. The CDR3 spells CASKLGQGYSPLHF. CDR3 coding DNA: TGTGCCAGCAAGCTCGGACAGGGATATTCACCCCTCCACTTT.

The V gene is TRBV18, the J gene TRBJ2-5, with a possible D match to TRBD1 (6 bases). Germline assignment: CDR1 KGHSH and CDR2 LQKENI. V was clipped by 9 bases and J by 3 bases, with 14 bases between them. This CDR3 region has 13 residues. The CDR3 bases are TGTGCCAGTCTAACAGGGAATGAAGAGACCCAGTACTTC. It is translated as CASLTGNEETQYF.

The J gene is TRBJ2-1, the V gene TRBV5-6; 7 bases agree with TRBD2. V lost 4 bases to trimming and J lost 5 bases; unmatched junction nucleotides: 0. CDR1 and CDR2 from the germline V gene are SGHDT and YYEEEE. This CDR3 comprises 12 residues. The CDR3 coding sequence is TGTGCCAGCAGCCGGGGGGACAATGAGCAGTTCTTC. Translation: CASSRGDNEQFF.

The CDR3 DNA follows: TGTGCCAGTAGCCCTACAGGGGGCAATGAGCAGTTCTTC. Its translation: CASSPTGGNEQFF. The V call is TRBV19, the J call TRBJ2-1; 8 bases agree with TRBD1. The CDR3 runs to 13 residues. The ends lost 6 bases at V and 6 bases at J; junction bases unmatched: 4. Germline V gene lookup returns CDR1 LNHDA and CDR2 SQIVND (reference sequence).

Here the CDR3 reads CASRTGENQPQHF. CDR3 in DNA: TGCGCCAGCAGGACAGGGGAGAATCAGCCCCAGCATTTT. V and J are TRBV5-1 and TRBJ1-5, with TRBD1 identical over 8 bases. The trim removed 5 bases at V and 4 bases at J, leaving 2 bases unmatched. CDR1 is SGHRS and CDR2 is YFSETQ in the germline V gene. The CDR3 runs to 13 residues.

This clone appeared a single time. This chain links TRBV19 with TRBJ1-2, with 9 bases aligning to TRBD1. Per germline, CDR1 LNHDA and CDR2 SQIVND (reference sequence). Trimming took 11 bases from V and 8 from J; bases not matched to a gene: 12. CDR3 length: 13 amino acids. CDR3 coding DNA: TGTGCCGTCCGGACAGGGGCCAGTCGGGGCTACACCTTC. Its protein is CAVRTGASRGYTF.

The chain combines TRBV19 with TRBJ2-1; TRBD2 matches 13 bases. The CDR3 extends over 17 amino acids. Trimming removed 4 bases from V and 7 bases from J; junction bases left unmatched: 10. Germline assignment: CDR1 LNHDA and CDR2 SQIVND (reference sequence). CDR3 residues: CASSTRTSGSTVNEQFF. The CDR3, as DNA: TGTGCCAGTAGTACCCGGACTAGCGGGAGTACGGTGAATGAGCAGTTCTTC.

This clone was picked up one time. In DNA form, the CDR3 reads TGTGCCAGCTCACCCCAGGGATATGGAAACACCATATATTTT. Its protein product is CASSPQGYGNTIYF. V usage is TRBV18 and J usage is TRBJ1-3, with D tentatively TRBD1 (5 bases). From germline, CDR1 is KGHSH and CDR2 LQKENI. V was cut by 3 bases and J by 3 bases, with 9 bases left in between. The CDR3 has 14 amino acids.

V is TRBV13 and J is TRBJ2-7; 7 nucleotides align to TRBD1. Trimming cost V 1 base and J 2 bases; bases outside gene matches: 2. The germline V gene has CDR1 PRHDT and CDR2 FYEKMQ (reference sequence). The CDR3 sequence is 14 residues long. As DNA, the CDR3 is TGTGCCAGCAGCTTAGCAGGGGGTCCCTACGAGCAGTACTTC. It specifies CASSLAGGPYEQYF.

Comment on this clone: This sample also contains other DNA sequences that code for the same CDR3. The gene calls are TRBV28 and TRBJ2-5, with unresolved D. This CDR3 comprises 11 residues. Germline CDR1 MDHEN, CDR2 SYDVKM. V was trimmed by 8 bases and J by 5 bases, leaving 9 bases between them. The CDR3, as DNA: TGTGCCAGCTCCCTACGGGAGACCCAGTACTTC. The encoded protein is CASSLRETQYF.

Here the CDR3 reads CASSSRGTRNGNEQFF. The CDR3 DNA sequence: TGTGCCAGCAGCTCCCGGGGGACTAGGAATGGCAATGAGCAGTTCTTC. The chain carries TRBV7-6 and TRBJ2-1; 8 bases agree with TRBD2. From germline, CDR1 is SGHVS and CDR2 FNYEAQ. The CDR3 consists of 16 residues. Unmatched junction bases numbered 11, after V lost 4 bases and J lost 6 bases.

The rearrangement uses TRBV29-1 and TRBJ2-7; 8 nucleotides line up with TRBD1. The CDR3 has 16 residues. Trimming took 6 bases from V and 2 from J; bases not matched to a gene: 15. Germline V gene sequence: CDR1 SQVTM, CDR2 ANQGSEA. CDR3 bases: TGCAGCGTCGCAGGTGTGCCGGTACAGGGGGCCTACGAGCAGTACTTC. This codes for CSVAGVPVQGAYEQYF.

The count of this clone is one. The gene calls are TRBV9 and TRBJ1-1; D may be TRBD1 (5 bases). Germline CDR1 reads SGDLS; CDR2 reads YYNGEE. The CDR3 is 14 residues long. Trimming removed 4 bases at V and 0 bases at J, with 10 bases between. The DNA for the CDR3 is TGTGCCAGCAGCCCAGGGAAGATGAACACTGAAGCTTTCTTT. Its protein is CASSPGKMNTEAFF.

This clone appeared once. The chain joins TRBV6-5 to TRBJ1-2; 8 bases align to TRBD1. V was clipped by 6 bases and J by 7 bases; unmatched bases: 13. Germline-derived CDR1 and CDR2 are MNHEY and SVGAGI. The CDR3 totals 15 residues. The DNA for the CDR3 is TGTGCCAGCAGCCAGAGCAGGGGGCGTCTATTTGGCTACACCTTC. Translated: CASSQSRGRLFGYTF.

The chain uses TRBV24-1 and TRBJ2-1; TRBD1 is a possible D gene (5 bases). The CDR3 extends over 13 amino acids. Trimming shortened V by 4 bases and J by 4 bases, and 7 bases separated the two germline ends. CDR1 and CDR2 from the germline V gene are KGHDR and SFDVKD. The CDR3 region is CATSEPGYNEQFF. For the CDR3, the DNA is TGTGCCACCAGTGAGCCAGGGTACAATGAGCAGTTCTTC.

V gene TRBV27 combines with J gene TRBJ2-7, with D perhaps TRBD2 (5 bases). V gave up 3 bases and J gave up 6 bases, with 6 bases separating them. Germline CDR1 is MNHEY and CDR2 is SMNVEV (reference sequence). The CDR3 runs to 11 residues. The CDR3 reads CASSFGIEQYF. In DNA form, the CDR3 reads TGTGCCAGCAGTTTCGGGATCGAGCAGTACTTC.